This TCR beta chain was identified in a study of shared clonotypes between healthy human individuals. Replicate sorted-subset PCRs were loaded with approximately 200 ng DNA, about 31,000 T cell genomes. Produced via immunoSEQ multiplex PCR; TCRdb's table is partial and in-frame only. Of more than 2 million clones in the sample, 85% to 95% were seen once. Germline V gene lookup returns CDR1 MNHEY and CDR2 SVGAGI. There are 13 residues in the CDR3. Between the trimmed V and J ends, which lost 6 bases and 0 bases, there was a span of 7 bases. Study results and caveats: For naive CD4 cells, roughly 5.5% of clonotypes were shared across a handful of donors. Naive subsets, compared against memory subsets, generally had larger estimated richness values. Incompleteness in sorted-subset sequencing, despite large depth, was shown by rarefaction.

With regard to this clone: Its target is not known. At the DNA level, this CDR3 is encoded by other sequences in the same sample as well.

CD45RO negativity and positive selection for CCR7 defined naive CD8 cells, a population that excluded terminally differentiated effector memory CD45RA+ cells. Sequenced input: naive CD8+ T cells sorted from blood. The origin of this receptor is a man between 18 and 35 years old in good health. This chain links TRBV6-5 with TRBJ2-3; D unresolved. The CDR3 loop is CASSYLSTDTQYF. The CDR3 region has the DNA TGTGCCAGCAGCTACCTCAGCACAGATACGCAGTATTTT.